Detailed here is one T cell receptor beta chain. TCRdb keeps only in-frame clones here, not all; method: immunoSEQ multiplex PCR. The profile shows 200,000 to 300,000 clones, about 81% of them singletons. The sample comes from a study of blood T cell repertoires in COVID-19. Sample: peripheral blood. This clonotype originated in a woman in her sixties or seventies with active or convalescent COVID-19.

The CDR3 spells CASSQDSGTAGGWYF. CDR3 in DNA: TGTGCCAGCAGCCAAGATTCCGGGACAGCCGGAGGTTGGTACTTC. The chain joins TRBV3-1 (or the pseudogene TRBV3-2) to TRBJ2-7, with 7 bases lining up with TRBD1. This CDR3 contains 15 residues. With 0 bases clipped from V and 12 bases from J, the junction kept 14 bases outside the gene matches. CDR1 and CDR2 from the germline V gene are LGHDT and YNNKEL (reference sequence).